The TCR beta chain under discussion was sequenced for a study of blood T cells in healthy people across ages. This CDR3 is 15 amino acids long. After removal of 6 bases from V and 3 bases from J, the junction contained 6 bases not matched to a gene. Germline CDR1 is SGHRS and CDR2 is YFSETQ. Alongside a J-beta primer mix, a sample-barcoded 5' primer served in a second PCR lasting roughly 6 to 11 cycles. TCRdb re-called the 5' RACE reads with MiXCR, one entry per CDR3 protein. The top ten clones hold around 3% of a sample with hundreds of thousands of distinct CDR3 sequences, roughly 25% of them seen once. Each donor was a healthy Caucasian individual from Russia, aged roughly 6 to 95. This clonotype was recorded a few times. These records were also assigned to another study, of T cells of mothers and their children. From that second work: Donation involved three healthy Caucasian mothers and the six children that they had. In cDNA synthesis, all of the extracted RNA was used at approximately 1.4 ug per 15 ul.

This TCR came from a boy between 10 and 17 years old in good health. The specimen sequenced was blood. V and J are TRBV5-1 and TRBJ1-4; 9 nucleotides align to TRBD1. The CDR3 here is CASTSTGGANEKLFF. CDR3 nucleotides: TGCGCCAGCACCTCGACAGGGGGAGCTAATGAAAAACTGTTTTTT.